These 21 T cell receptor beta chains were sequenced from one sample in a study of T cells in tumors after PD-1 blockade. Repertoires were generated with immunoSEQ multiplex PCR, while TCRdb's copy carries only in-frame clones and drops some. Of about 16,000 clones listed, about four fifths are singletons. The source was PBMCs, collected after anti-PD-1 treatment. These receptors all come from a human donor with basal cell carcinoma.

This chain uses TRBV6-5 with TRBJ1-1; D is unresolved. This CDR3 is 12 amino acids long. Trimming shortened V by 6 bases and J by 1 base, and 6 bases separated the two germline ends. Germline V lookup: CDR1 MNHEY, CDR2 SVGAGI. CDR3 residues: CASRLGNTEAFF. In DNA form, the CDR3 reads TGTGCCAGCAGGCTGGGGAACACTGAAGCTTTCTTT.

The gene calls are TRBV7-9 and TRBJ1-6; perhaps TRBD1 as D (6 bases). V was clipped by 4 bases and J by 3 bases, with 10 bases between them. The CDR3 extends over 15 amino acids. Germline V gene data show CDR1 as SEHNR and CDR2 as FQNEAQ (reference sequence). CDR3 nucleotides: TGTGCCAGCAGCTCCTACAGGGACTATAATTCACCCCTCCACTTT. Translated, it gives CASSSYRDYNSPLHF.

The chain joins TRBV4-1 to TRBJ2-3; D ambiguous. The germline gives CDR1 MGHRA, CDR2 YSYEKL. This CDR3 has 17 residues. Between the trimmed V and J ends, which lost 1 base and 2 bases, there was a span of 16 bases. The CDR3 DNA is TGCGCCAGCAGCCAAGTTGATCTCGTGTTCAACACAGATACGCAGTATTTT. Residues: CASSQVDLVFNTDTQYF.

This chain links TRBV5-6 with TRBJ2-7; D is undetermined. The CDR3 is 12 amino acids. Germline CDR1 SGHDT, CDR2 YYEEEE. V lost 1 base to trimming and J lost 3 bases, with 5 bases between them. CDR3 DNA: TGTGCCAGCAGCTTGAATAGCTACGAGCAGTACTTC. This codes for CASSLNSYEQYF. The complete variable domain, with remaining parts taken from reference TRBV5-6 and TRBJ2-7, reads DAGVTQSPTHLIKTRGQQVTLRCSPKSGHDTVSWYQQALGQGPQFIFQYYEEEERQRGNFPDRFSGHQFPNYSSELNVNALLLGDSALYLCASSLNSYEQYFGPGTRLTVT.

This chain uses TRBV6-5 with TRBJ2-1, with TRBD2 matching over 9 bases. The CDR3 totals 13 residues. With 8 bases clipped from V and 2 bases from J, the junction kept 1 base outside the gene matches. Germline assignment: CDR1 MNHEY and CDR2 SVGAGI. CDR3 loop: CASGTSTYNEQFF. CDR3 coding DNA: TGTGCCAGCGGGACTAGCACCTACAATGAGCAGTTCTTC.

The CDR3 bases are TGTGCCAGCAGCTTAGATGGGACCGCGAGCTCCTACGAGCAGTACTTC. It encodes CASSLDGTASSYEQYF. The genes are TRBV7-9 and TRBJ2-7; D may be TRBD1 or TRBD2 (5 bases each). Germline V CDR1 and CDR2: SEHNR, FQNEAQ (reference sequence). The CDR3 runs 16 residues. V lost 1 base, J lost 0 bases, and 13 bases lay in between. Full variable domain (outside the CDR3, taken from reference TRBV7-9 and TRBJ2-7): DTGVSQNPRHKITKRGQNVTFRCDPISEHNRLYWYRQTLGQGPEFLTYFQNEAQLEKSRLLSDRFSAERPKGSFSTLEIQRTEQGDSAMYLCASSLDGTASSYEQYFGPGTRLTVT.

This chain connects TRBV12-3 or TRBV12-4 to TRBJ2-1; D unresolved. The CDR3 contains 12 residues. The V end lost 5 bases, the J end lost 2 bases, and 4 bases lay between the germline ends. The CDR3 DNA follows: TGTGCCAGCAGTAATCCCTACAATGAGCAGTTCTTC. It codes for CASSNPYNEQFF.

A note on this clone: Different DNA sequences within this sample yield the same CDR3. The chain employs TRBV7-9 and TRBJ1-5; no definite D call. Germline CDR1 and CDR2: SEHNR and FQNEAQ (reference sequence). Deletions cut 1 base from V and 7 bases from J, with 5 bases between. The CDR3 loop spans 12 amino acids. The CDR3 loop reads CASSLDSQPQHF. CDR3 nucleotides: TGTGCCAGCAGCTTAGATTCCCAGCCCCAGCATTTT.

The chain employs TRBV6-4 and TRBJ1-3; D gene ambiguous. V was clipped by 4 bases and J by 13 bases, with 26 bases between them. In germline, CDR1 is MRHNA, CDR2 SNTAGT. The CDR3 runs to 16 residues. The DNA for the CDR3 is TGTGCCAGCAGTGGCGGGAGGGCCCCTATTTTGAATGGTATATATTTT. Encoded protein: CASSGGRAPILNGIYF.

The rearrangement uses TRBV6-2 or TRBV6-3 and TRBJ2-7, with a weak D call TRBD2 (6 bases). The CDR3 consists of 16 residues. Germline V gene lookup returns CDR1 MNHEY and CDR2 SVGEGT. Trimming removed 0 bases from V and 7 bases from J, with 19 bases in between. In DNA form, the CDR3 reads TGTGCCAGCAGTTACTCGAGCGAAACTACGGCGGGGGAGCAGTACTTC. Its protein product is CASSYSSETTAGEQYF.

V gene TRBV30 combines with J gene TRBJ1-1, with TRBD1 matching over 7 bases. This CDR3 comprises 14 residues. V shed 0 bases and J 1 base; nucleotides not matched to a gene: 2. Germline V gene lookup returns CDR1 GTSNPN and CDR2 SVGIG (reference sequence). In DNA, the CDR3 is TGTGCCTGGAGTGTAGGGACAGAGAACACTGAAGCTTTCTTT. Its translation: CAWSVGTENTEAFF.

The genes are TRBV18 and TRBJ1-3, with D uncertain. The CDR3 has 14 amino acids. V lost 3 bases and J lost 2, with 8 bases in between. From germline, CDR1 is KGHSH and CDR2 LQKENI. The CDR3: CASSPEEAGNTIYF. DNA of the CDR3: TGTGCCAGCTCACCCGAAGAGGCTGGAAACACCATATATTTT.

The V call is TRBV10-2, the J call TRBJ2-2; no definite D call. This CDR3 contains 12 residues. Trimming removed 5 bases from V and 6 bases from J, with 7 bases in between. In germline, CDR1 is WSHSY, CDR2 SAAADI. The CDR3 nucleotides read TGCGCCAGCAGTCCCGCTGCCGGGGAGCTGTTTTTT. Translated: CASSPAAGELFF.

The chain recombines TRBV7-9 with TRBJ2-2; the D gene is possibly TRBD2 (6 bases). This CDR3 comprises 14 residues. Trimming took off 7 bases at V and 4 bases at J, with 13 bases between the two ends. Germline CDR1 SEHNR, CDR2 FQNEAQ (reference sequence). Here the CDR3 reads CASTYGGPTGELFF. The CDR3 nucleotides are TGTGCCAGCACCTACGGGGGACCCACCGGGGAGCTGTTTTTT.

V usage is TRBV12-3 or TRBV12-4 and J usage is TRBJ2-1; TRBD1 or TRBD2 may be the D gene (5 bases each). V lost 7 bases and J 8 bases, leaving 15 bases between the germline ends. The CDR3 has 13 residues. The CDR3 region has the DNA TGTGCCAGCAAGAGCAGGGTCGGGGATGAGCAGTTCTTC. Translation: CASKSRVGDEQFF.

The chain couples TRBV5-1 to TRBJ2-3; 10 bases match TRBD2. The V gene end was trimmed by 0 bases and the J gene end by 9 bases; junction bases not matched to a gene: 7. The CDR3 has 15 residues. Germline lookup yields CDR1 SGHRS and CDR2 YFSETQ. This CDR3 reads CASSLAPSGSGTQYF. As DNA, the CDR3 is TGCGCCAGCAGCTTGGCGCCTAGCGGGAGTGGAACGCAGTATTTT.

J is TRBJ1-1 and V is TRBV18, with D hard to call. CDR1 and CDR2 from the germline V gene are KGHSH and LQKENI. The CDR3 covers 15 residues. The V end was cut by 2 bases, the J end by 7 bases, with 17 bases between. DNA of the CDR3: TGTGCCAGCTCACCATTAATAGGGAGTAACGTTGAAGCTTTCTTT. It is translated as CASSPLIGSNVEAFF.

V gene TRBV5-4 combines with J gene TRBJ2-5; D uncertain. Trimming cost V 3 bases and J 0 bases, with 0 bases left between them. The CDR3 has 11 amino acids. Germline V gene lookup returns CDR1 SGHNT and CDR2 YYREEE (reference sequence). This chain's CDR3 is CASSYQETQYF. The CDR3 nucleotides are TGTGCCAGCAGCTACCAAGAGACCCAGTACTTC.

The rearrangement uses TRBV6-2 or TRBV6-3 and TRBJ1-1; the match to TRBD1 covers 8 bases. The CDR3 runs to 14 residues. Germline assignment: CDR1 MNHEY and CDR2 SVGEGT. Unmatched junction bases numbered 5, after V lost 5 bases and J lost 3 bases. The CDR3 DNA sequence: TGTGCCAGCAGTACGGGACAGGAGTACACTGAAGCTTTCTTT. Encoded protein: CASSTGQEYTEAFF.

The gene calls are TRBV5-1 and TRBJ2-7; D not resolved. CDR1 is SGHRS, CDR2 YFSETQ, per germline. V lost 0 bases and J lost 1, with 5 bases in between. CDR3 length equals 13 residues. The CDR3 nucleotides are TGCGCCAGCAGCTTGGACTTGTCCTACGAGCAGTACTTC. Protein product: CASSLDLSYEQYF.

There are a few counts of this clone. CDR3 loop: CASSGTATYEQYF. DNA of the CDR3: TGTGCCAGCAGCGGGACAGCGACATACGAGCAGTACTTC. V gene TRBV28 combines with J gene TRBJ2-7; 7 bases match TRBD1. With 6 bases clipped from V and 4 bases from J, the junction kept 6 bases outside the gene matches. Germline-derived CDR1 and CDR2 are MDHEN and SYDVKM. This CDR3 comprises 13 residues.